Included here is one T cell receptor beta chain sequence, with context. Its specificity is not known. These data come from a study of T cell repertoires in cytomegalovirus infection. The wider study: In public TCR beta signatures, there were indications of both CMV infection and matching HLA type. Regarding the study as a whole: Within the response measured ex vivo, HLA-C-restricted CMV-specific TCR beta clonotypes were dominant.

TCRdb analysed the reads with MiXCR anew, one entry per CDR3 protein. This sample has around 120,000 distinct CDR3 sequences; 42% occur once, and the top ten carry about 74%. Germline assignment: CDR1 LGHDT and CDR2 YNNKEL (reference sequence). The CDR3 is 13 amino acids. Trimming at V came to 1 base and at J to 7 bases, leaving 4 bases not matched to a gene. Sequencing used CD8+ T cells from cultured PBMCs, obtained from culture after CMV antigen stimulation. This chain connects TRBV3-1 to TRBJ2-7, with TRBD2 matching over 7 bases. The source is a human donor in good health (CMV status not recorded). Some clones in this sample may be carry-over from other donors' samples. Here the CDR3 reads CASSQGPGREQYF. The CDR3 DNA reads as TGTGCCAGCAGCCAAGGGCCCGGGAGGGAGCAGTACTTC.